This TCR beta chain derives from a study of long-term antiretroviral therapy in people with HIV. This CDR3 contains 15 residues. From germline, CDR1 is MNHEY and CDR2 SMNVEV (reference sequence). Trimming pared 0 bases from V and 0 bases from J, leaving 9 bases between. Sequencing used immunoSEQ v3.0 at survey level. The data were produced by immunoSEQ multiplex PCR, yet TCRdb's version contains in-frame clones alone and is incomplete. The sample has around 15,000 clones, around 84% seen once. Material: unsorted PBMCs, obtained 0.5 years after starting antiretroviral therapy. This clonotype was sampled from a woman aged 40 to 49 with HIV. The chain links TRBV27 to TRBJ2-7; no definite D call. The CDR3 DNA sequence: TGTGCCAGCAGTTTATCGGGGTCGAGCTCCTACGAGCAGTACTTC. It specifies CASSLSGSSSYEQYF.